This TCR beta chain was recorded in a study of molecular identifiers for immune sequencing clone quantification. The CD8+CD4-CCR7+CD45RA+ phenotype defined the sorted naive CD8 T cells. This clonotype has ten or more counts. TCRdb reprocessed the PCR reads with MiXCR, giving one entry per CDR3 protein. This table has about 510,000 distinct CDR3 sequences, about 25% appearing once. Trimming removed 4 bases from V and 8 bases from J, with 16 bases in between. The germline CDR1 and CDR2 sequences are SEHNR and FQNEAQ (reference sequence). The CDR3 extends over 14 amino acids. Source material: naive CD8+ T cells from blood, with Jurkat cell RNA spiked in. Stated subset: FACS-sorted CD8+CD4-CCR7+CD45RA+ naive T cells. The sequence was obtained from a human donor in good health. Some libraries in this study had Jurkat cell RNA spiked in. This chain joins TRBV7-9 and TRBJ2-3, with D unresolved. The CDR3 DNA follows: TGTGCCAGCAGCTCGCCGGAAGCCCGCTTTACGCAGTATTTT. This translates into CASSSPEARFTQYF. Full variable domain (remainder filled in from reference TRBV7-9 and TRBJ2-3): DTGVSQNPRHKITKRGQNVTFRCDPISEHNRLYWYRQTLGQGPEFLTYFQNEAQLEKSRLLSDRFSAERPKGSFSTLEIQRTEQGDSAMYLCASSSPEARFTQYFGPGTRLTVL.